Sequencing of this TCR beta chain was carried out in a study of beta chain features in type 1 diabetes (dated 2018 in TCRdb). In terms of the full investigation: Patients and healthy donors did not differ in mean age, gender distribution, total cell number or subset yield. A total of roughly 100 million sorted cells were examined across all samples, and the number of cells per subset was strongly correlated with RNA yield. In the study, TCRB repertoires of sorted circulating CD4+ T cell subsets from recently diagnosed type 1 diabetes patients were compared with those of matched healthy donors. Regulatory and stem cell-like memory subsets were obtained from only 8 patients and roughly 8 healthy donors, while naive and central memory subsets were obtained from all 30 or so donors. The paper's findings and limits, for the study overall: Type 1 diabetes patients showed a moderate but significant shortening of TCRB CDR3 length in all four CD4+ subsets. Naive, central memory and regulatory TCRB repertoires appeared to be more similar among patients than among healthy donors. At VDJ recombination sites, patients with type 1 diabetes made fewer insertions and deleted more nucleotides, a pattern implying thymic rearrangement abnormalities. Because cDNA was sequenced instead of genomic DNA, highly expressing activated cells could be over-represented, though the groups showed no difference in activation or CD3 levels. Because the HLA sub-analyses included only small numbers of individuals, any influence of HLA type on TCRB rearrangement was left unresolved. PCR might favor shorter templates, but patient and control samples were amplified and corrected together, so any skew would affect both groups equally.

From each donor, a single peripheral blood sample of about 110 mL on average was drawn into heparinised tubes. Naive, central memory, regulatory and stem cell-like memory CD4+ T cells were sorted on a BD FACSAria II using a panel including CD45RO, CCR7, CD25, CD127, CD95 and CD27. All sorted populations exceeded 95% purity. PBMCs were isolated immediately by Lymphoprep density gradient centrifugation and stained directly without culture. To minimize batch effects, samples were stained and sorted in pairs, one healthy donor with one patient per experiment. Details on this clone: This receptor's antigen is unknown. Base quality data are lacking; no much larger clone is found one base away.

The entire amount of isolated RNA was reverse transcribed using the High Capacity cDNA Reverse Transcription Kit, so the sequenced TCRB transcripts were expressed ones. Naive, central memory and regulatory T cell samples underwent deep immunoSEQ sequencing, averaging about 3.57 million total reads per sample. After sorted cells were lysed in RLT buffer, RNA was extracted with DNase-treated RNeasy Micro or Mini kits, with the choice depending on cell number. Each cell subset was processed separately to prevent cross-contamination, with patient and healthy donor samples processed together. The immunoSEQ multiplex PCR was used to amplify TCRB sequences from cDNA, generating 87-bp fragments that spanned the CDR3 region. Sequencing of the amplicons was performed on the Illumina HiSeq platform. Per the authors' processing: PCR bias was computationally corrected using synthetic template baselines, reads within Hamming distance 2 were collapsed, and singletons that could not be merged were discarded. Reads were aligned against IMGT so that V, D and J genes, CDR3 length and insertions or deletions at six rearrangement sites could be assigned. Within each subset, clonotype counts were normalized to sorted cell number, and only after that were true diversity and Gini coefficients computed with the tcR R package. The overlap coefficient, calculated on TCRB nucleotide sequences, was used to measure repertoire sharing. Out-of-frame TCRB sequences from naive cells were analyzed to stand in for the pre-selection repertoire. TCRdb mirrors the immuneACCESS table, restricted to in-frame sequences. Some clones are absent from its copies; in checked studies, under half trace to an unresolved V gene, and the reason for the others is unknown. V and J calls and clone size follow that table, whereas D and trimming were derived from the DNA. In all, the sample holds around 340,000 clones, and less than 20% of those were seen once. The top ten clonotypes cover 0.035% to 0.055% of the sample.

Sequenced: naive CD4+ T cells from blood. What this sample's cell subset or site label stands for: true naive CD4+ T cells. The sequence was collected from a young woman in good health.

The bases are TGTGCCAGCTCACCACCGGACAGGGGCAATGAGCAGTTCTTC. It translates to CASSPPDRGNEQFF. This chain is built from TRBV18 and TRBJ2-1; 9 bases in the junction line up with TRBD1. The germline V gene provides CDR1 KGHSH and CDR2 LQKENI. Clipping removes 0 bases from V and 6 bases from J, with 0 as the unmatched junction base count. The CDR3 runs 14 amino acids, cysteine and phenylalanine included. Solely the CDR3 DNA is kept, with 42 bases framed from the first base.